This T cell receptor (beta chain) was obtained from a study of CD8+CD57+ T cells in acquired aplastic anemia. Study-wide points: Patients had twenty-nine CD8+ CDR3 sequences in common with controls (the shared set).

According to the study, genomic DNA was the template for TCR beta VDJ and CDR3 profiling. Using its own MiXCR run on the reads, TCRdb lists one record per CDR3 protein. The sample includes 200,000 to 300,000 distinct CDR3 sequences, 65% to 90% of them seen just once. CDR3 size: 13 residues. The patients chosen for sequencing had shown expansion of CD8+CD57+ cells (detected by flow cytometry). For this clonotype: Its matching antigen is unknown. One end of the junction varies from germline; a read error may be responsible.

The sequence came from a human donor with aplastic anemia. The chain recombines TRBV12-3 or TRBV12-4 with TRBJ2-7, with D maybe TRBD1 (7 bases). The source material was sorted CD4+, CD8+, or CD8+CD57+ T cells (not recorded which) from PBMCs. The CDR3 loop is CAISPSGGYEQYF. DNA for the CDR3: TGTGCCATCAGTCCGTCAGGGGGGTACGAGCAGTACTTC.